This TCR beta chain was captured in a study of blood T cell repertoires in COVID-19. The table came from immunoSEQ multiplex PCR; TCRdb's copy has only in-frame clones and leaves some out. The repertoire consists of 200,000 to 250,000 clones, with under 90% occurring once and the leading ten covering approximately 5%. Germline V gives CDR1 SGHVS, CDR2 FNYEAQ. The V end lost 4 bases, the J end lost 5 bases, and 21 bases lay between the germline ends. CDR3 size: 16 residues. The sequence was collected from a woman in her sixties or seventies who had recovered from COVID-19. Material: peripheral blood. The chain uses TRBV7-6 and TRBJ2-7; no firm D call. The CDR3 DNA sequence: TGTGCCAGCAGCTCGCGGTCCCCTGACGTTCTCCACGAGCAGTACTTC. Amino acids: CASSSRSPDVLHEQYF. Filled out from reference TRBV7-6 and TRBJ2-7, the complete variable domain reads GAGVSQSPRYKVTKRGQDVALRCDPISGHVSLYWYRQALGQGPEFLTYFNYEAQQDKSGLPNDRFSAERPEGSISTLTIQRTEQRDSAMYRCASSSRSPDVLHEQYFGPGTRLTVT.